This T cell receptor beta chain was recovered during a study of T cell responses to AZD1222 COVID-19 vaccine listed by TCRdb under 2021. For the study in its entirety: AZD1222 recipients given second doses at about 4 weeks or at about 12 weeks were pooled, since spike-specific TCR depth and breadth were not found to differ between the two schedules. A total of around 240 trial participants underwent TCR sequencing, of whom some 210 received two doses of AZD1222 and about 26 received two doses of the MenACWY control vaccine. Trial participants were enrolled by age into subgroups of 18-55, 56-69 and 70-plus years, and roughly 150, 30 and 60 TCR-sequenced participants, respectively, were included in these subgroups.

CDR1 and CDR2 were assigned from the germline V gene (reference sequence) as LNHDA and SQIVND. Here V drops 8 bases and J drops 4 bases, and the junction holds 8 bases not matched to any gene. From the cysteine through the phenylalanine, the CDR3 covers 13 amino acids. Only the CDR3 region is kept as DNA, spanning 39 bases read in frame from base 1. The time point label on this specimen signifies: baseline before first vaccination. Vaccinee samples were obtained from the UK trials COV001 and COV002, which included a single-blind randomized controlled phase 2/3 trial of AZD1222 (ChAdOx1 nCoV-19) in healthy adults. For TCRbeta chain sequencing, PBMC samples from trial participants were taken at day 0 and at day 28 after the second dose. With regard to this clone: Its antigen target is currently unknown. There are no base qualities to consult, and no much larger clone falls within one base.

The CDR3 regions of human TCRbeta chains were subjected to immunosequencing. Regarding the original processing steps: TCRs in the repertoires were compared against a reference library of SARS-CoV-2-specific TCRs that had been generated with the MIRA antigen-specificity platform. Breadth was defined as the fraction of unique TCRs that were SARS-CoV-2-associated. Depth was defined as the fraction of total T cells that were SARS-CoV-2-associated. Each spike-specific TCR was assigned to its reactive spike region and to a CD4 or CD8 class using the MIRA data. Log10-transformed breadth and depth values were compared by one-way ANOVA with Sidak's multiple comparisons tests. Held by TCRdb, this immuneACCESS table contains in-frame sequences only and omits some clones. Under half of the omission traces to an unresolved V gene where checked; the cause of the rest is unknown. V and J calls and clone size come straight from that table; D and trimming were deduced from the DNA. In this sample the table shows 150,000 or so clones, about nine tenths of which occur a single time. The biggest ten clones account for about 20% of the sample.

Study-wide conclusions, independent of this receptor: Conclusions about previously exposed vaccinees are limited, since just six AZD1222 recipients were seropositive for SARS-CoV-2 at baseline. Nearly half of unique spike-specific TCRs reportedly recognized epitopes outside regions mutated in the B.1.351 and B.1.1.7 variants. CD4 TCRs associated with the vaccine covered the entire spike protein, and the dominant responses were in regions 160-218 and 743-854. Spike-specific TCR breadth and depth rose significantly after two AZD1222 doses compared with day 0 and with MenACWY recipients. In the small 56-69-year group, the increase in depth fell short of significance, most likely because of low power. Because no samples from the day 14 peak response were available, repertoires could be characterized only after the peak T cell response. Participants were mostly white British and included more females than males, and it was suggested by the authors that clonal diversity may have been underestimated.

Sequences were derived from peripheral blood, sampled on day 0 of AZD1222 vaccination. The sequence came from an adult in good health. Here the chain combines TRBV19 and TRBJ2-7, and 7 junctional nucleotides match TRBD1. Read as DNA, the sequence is TGTGCCAGTGCTAGACAGGGATCGTACGAGCAGTACTTC. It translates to CASARQGSYEQYF.